This T cell receptor beta chain was captured in a study of blood T cell repertoires in COVID-19. Across the whole study: Samples taken during acute and convalescent COVID-19 were collected in the United States, Italy and Spain. Nucleic acid was either cDNA or gDNA, and it came from T cells, B-cell-depleted T cells, or PBMCs.

This clone was seen only once. Original methodology: Estimation of nucleated cell counts was performed using reference gene primer amplification. Clones were read by immunoSEQ multiplex PCR, and TCRdb kept only the in-frame ones, dropping some. The DNA gave D and trimming, while V, J and clone size come from that table. The table records 250,000 or so clones, 86% of them present only once. The CDR3 covers 18 residues. Trimming at V came to 3 bases and at J to 3 bases, leaving 10 bases not matched to a gene. CDR1 and CDR2 from the germline V gene are KGHDR and SFDVKD. Material: peripheral blood. The chain links TRBV24-1 to TRBJ2-5; 12 bases line up with TRBD2. This clonotype was sampled from a woman aged 25 to 39 with active or convalescent COVID-19. CDR3 amino acids: CATSDPRTSGKGKETQYF. In nucleotides, the CDR3 is TGTGCCACCAGTGATCCGAGGACTAGCGGGAAGGGAAAAGAGACCCAGTACTTC.